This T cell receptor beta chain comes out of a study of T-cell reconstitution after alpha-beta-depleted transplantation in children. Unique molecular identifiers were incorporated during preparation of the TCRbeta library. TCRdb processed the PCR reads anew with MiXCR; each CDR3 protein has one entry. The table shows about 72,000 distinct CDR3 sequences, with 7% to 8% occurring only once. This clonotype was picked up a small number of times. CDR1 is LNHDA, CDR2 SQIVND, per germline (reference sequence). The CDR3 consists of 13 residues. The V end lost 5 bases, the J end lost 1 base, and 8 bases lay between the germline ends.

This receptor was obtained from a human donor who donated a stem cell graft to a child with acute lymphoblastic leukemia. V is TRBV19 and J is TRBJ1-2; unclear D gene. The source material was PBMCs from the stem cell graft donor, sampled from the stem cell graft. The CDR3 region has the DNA TGTGCCAGTAGTCCGGGATATAACTATGGCTACACCTTC. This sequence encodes CASSPGYNYGYTF.